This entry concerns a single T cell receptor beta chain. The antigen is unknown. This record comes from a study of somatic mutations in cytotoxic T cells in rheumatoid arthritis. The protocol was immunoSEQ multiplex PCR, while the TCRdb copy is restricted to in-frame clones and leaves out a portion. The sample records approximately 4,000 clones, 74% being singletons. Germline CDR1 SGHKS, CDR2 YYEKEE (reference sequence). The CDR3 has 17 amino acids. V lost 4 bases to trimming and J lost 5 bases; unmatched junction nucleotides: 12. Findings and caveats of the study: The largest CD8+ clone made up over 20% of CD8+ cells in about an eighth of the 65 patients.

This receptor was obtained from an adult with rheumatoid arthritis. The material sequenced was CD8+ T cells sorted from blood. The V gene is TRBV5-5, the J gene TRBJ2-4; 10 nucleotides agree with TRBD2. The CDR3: CASSQHTGTSEQNIQYF. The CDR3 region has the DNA TGTGCCAGCAGCCAACACACAGGGACTAGCGAACAAAACATTCAGTACTTC.